This entry lists 26 T cell receptor beta chains sequenced from one sample in a study of T cell responses to AZD1222 COVID-19 vaccine listed by TCRdb under 2021. This specimen's time point label, per the study, means: baseline before first vaccination. The treatment or condition tag for this specimen amounts to: meningococcal conjugate vaccine given as trial control. Library preparation was by the immunoSEQ multiplex PCR assay. The immuneACCESS repertoire file appears here via TCRdb, limited to in-frame rearrangements. These files lack a portion of the clones; in checked studies, under half of the deficit traces to unresolved V genes, and the cause of the others is not known. The sample table records about 150,000 clones; approximately 90% of these occur just once. Clones ranked in the top ten supply 3% to 3.5% of the sample. Sequenced here: peripheral blood, sampled on day 0 of MenACWY control vaccination. These receptors all stem from an adult in good health.

This clone has just one count. The V and J genes are TRBV7-9 and TRBJ2-7; the D gene is possibly TRBD1 (6 bases). Trimming took 5 bases from V and 3 from J, leaving 14 bases between them. Germline CDR1 and CDR2: SEHNR and FQNEAQ (reference sequence). The CDR3 runs to 14 residues. This chain's CDR3 is CASSRPDRFYEQYF. The CDR3 DNA follows: TGTGCCAGCAGCCGTCCCGACAGGTTCTACGAGCAGTACTTC.

The rearrangement joins TRBV7-8 to TRBJ2-2, with 8 bases fitting TRBD1. This CDR3 is built from 18 residues. Germline V gene lookup returns CDR1 SGHVS and CDR2 FQNEAQ. V dropped 1 base and J dropped 5; count of bases not matched to a gene: 12. The CDR3 reads CASSLGPFYRGVTGELFF. CDR3 DNA sequence: TGTGCCAGCAGCTTAGGGCCCTTTTACAGGGGGGTAACCGGGGAGCTGTTTTTT.

This clone was recorded only once. The chain's CDR3 is CASSSGQGYSPLHF. The CDR3 DNA reads TGTGCCAGCAGCTCTGGACAGGGATATTCACCCCTCCACTTT. J is TRBJ1-6 and V is TRBV7-3, with 8 bases identical to TRBD1. V lost 4 bases to trimming and J lost 8 bases; unmatched junction nucleotides: 4. The CDR3 has 14 amino acids. The germline gives CDR1 SGHTA, CDR2 FQGTGA.

This clone was seen only once. The CDR3 protein is CASSEPGANEKLFF. In DNA form, the CDR3 reads TGTGCCAGCAGCGAGCCTGGTGCCAATGAAAAACTGTTTTTT. This rearrangement joins TRBV6-5 to TRBJ1-4; unclear D gene. CDR1 and CDR2 (germline): MNHEY, SVGAGI. Trimming took off 6 bases at V and 5 bases at J, with 13 bases between the two ends. The CDR3 is 14 amino acids.

The chain combines TRBV15 with TRBJ2-1; 7 bases fit TRBD1. Unmatched junction bases numbered 11, after V lost 8 bases and J lost 4 bases. Germline values: CDR1 LNHNV, CDR2 YYDKDF (reference sequence). The CDR3 is 15 amino acids. This CDR3 is CATHRGASRYNEQFF. The CDR3 coding sequence is TGTGCCACCCACAGGGGTGCTAGCAGATACAATGAGCAGTTCTTC.

The chain is built from TRBV6-5 and TRBJ1-4; D remains ambiguous. CDR3 length: 15 amino acids. V lost 0 bases, J lost 0 bases, and 5 bases lay in between. CDR1 is MNHEY and CDR2 is SVGAGI in the germline V gene. The CDR3 loop reads CASSYSRTTNEKLFF. CDR3 bases: TGTGCCAGCAGTTACTCGCGGACAACTAATGAAAAACTGTTTTTT.

V usage is TRBV7-3 and J usage is TRBJ2-7, with 11 bases aligning to TRBD2. The CDR3 sequence is 16 residues long. Germline V gene data show CDR1 as SGHTA and CDR2 as FQGTGA. V lost 1 base and J lost 3; bases outside the gene matches: 5. In DNA, the CDR3 is TGTGCCAGCAGCTTAATCCCGACTAGCGGGATCTACGAGCAGTACTTC. It yields the protein CASSLIPTSGIYEQYF.

This chain connects TRBV6-5 to TRBJ2-6, with D uncertain. The CDR3 covers 13 residues. V was trimmed by 9 bases and J by 0 bases, leaving 6 bases between them. From germline, CDR1 is MNHEY and CDR2 SVGAGI. The DNA for the CDR3 is TGTGCCAGTTACAGCTCTGGGGCCAACGTCCTGACTTTC. Encoded protein: CASYSSGANVLTF.

This chain uses TRBV24-1 with TRBJ1-2; D is unclear. CDR1 and CDR2 (germline): KGHDR, SFDVKD. Trimming cost V 3 bases and J 4 bases, with 8 bases left between them. This CDR3 spans 13 amino acids. CDR3 sequence: CATSDGTAYGYTF. The CDR3 DNA sequence: TGTGCCACCAGTGATGGAACAGCCTATGGCTACACCTTC.

The V and J genes are TRBV25-1 and TRBJ1-4; D gene ambiguous. The CDR3 sequence is 14 residues long. The germline V gene encodes CDR1 MGHDK and CDR2 SYGVNS. The ends were cut back, 2 bases at V and 3 bases at J, with 7 bases in the middle. The CDR3 loop reads CASSEPKANEKLFF. In DNA form, the CDR3 reads TGTGCCAGCAGTGAACCGAAAGCTAATGAAAAACTGTTTTTT.

In its sample, this clone was seen once. The rearrangement joins TRBV11-3 to TRBJ1-1; the D gene is possibly TRBD1 (6 bases). Germline-derived CDR1 and CDR2 are SGHNT and YENEEA. This CDR3 comprises 16 residues. Trimming cost V 1 base and J 1 base, with 13 bases left between them. CDR3 in amino acids: CASSLGAGTPNTEAFF. In nucleotides, the CDR3 is TGTGCCAGCAGCTTAGGGGCCGGGACACCGAACACTGAAGCTTTCTTT.

The chain is built from TRBV6-1 and TRBJ2-5; D assignment may be TRBD1 or TRBD2 (5 bases each). V lost 0 bases and J 2 bases, leaving 10 bases between the germline ends. The CDR3 covers 15 residues. CDR1 is MNHNS and CDR2 is SASEGT in the germline V gene. CDR3 DNA: TGTGCCAGCAGTGAAGCGATGGGACGTCAAGAGACCCAGTACTTC. Translation gives CASSEAMGRQETQYF.

This chain connects TRBV18 to TRBJ2-5; tentative D call: TRBD1 (6 bases). Germline CDR1 KGHSH, CDR2 LQKENI. With 3 bases removed from V and 2 bases from J, the gap between germline ends came to 13 bases. The CDR3 runs 15 residues. CDR3 nucleotides: TGTGCCAGCTCACCTCAACGGACAGCGCAAGAGACCCAGTACTTC. Translation: CASSPQRTAQETQYF.

The chain has TRBV6-6 and TRBJ2-1, with 8 bases matching TRBD1. CDR3 length: 13 amino acids. CDR1 MNHNY and CDR2 SVGAGI come from the germline V gene (reference sequence). V shed 4 bases and J 10 bases; nucleotides not matched to a gene: 6. The CDR3 reads CASSFFQGAEQFF. CDR3 nucleotide sequence: TGTGCCAGCAGTTTTTTCCAGGGGGCCGAGCAGTTCTTC.

The chain combines TRBV29-1 with TRBJ1-3; D is unresolved. This CDR3 is 12 amino acids long. V was cut by 6 bases and J by 2 bases, with 8 bases left in between. Germline V gene lookup returns CDR1 SQVTM and CDR2 ANQGSEA. CDR3 residues: CSVEKAGNTIYF. DNA of the CDR3: TGCAGCGTGGAGAAGGCTGGAAACACCATATATTTT.

This clone showed up just once. The rearrangement links TRBV21-1 to TRBJ2-5; the table gives TRBD2 as D, unverified against the DNA. TRBV21-1 is tagged as a pseudogene. There are 14 residues in the CDR3. The CDR3 here is CASSKLRIRETQYF. The CDR3 region has the DNA TGTGCCAGCAGCAAGTTGAGGATTCGAGAGACCCAGTACTTC.

This clone was recorded only once. The gene calls are TRBV7-9 and TRBJ2-1, with 12 positions matching TRBD2. J was trimmed by 5 bases and V by 4 bases; bases with no gene match: 9. In germline, CDR1 is SEHNR, CDR2 FQNEAQ (reference sequence). This CDR3 region has 17 residues. The CDR3 spells CASSSTGTSGPHNEQFF. The CDR3 nucleotides read TGTGCCAGCAGCTCCACCGGGACTAGCGGGCCCCACAATGAGCAGTTCTTC.

The chain combines TRBV5-1 with TRBJ2-1, with a possible D match to TRBD1 (6 bases). Germline-derived CDR1 and CDR2 are SGHRS and YFSETQ. V lost 4 bases and J lost 9, with 26 bases in between. CDR3 length equals 17 residues. CDR3 protein: CASSGQPVGARGGEQFF. For the CDR3, the DNA is TGCGCCAGCAGCGGTCAGCCGGTGGGGGCTCGAGGCGGTGAGCAGTTCTTC. Drawing the rest from reference TRBV5-1 and TRBJ2-1, the complete variable domain is KAGVTQTPRYLIKTRGQQVTLSCSPISGHRSVSWYQQTPGQGLQFLFEYFSETQRNKGNFPGRFSGRQFSNSRSEMNVSTLELGDSALYLCASSGQPVGARGGEQFFGPGTRLTVL.

The chain couples TRBV6-5 to TRBJ1-4; 8 nucleotides align to TRBD1. V gave up 5 bases and J gave up 3 bases; unmatched junction bases: 5. CDR1 and CDR2 (germline): MNHEY, SVGAGI. The CDR3 is 15 residues long. This CDR3 reads CASSTRQGSNEKLFF. The CDR3 DNA reads TGTGCCAGCAGTACAAGACAGGGGTCTAATGAAAAACTGTTTTTT.

This clone has a single count. The V gene is TRBV28, the J gene TRBJ2-1; D uncertain. This CDR3 spans 13 amino acids. V lost 7 bases and J lost 3, with 10 bases in between. Germline-derived CDR1 and CDR2 are MDHEN and SYDVKM. The CDR3, as DNA: TGTGCCAGCACGCCGGCTAACTACAATGAGCAGTTCTTC. This sequence encodes CASTPANYNEQFF.

The chain is built from TRBV10-3 and TRBJ1-2, with 11 bases identical to TRBD1. The CDR3 totals 17 residues. Trimming cost V 5 bases and J 2 bases; bases outside gene matches: 10. CDR1 is ENHRY and CDR2 is SYGVKD in the germline V gene. CDR3 sequence reads: CAISNGQGAVSNYGYTF. In DNA, the CDR3 is TGTGCCATCAGTAACGGACAGGGGGCAGTATCGAACTATGGCTACACCTTC.

This rearrangement joins TRBV5-5 to TRBJ1-5, with unresolved D. In germline, CDR1 is SGHKS, CDR2 YYEKEE (reference sequence). V was cut by 0 bases and J by 1 base, with 8 bases left in between. This CDR3 region has 15 residues. The CDR3 bases are TGTGCCAGCAGCTTGGTCATTGGAAGCAATCAGCCCCAGCATTTT. It codes for CASSLVIGSNQPQHF.

The chain uses TRBV29-1 and TRBJ2-1, with 16 bases that match TRBD2. Germline lookup yields CDR1 SQVTM and CDR2 ANQGSEA. This CDR3 comprises 16 residues. J gave up 9 bases and V 7 bases, and 12 bases lay outside the gene matches. The CDR3 bases are TGCAGCGGTACCGGGACTAGCGGGGGGGCCCTAGGTGAGCAGTTCTTC. Translation: CSGTGTSGGALGEQFF.

V is TRBV7-6 and J is TRBJ2-7, with a possible D match to TRBD1 (5 bases). The CDR3 is 15 amino acids. The germline V gene encodes CDR1 SGHVS and CDR2 FNYEAQ. The V gene lost 5 bases and the J gene lost 0 bases, with 14 bases spanning the gap. The CDR3 sequence is CASSNTGPHSYEQYF. In nucleotides, the CDR3 is TGTGCCAGCAGCAATACAGGACCCCACTCCTACGAGCAGTACTTC.

This chain links TRBV7-3 with TRBJ1-1; 7 nucleotides match TRBD1. With 5 bases clipped from V and 1 base from J, the junction kept 4 bases outside the gene matches. CDR3 length: 14 amino acids. The germline V gene encodes CDR1 SGHTA and CDR2 FQGTGA. CDR3 sequence (DNA): TGTGCCAGCAGCCAGGGGGGAAGGAACACTGAAGCTTTCTTT. Translation gives CASSQGGRNTEAFF.

The rearrangement uses TRBV4-3 and TRBJ2-7; 10 nucleotides align to TRBD2. CDR3 size: 17 residues. The ends lost 1 base at V and 2 bases at J; junction bases unmatched: 8. Germline loops: CDR1 LGHNA, CDR2 YSLEER. The CDR3 region is CASSQGNRAGGAYEQYF. DNA of the CDR3: TGCGCCAGCAGCCAAGGCAACCGAGCGGGAGGGGCCTACGAGCAGTACTTC.